This T cell receptor beta chain was documented in a study of regulatory T cells in long-lasting Graves disease (dated by TCRdb to about 2021). Background for the entire study: Antithyroid drugs had been taken for less than 3 months by newly diagnosed Graves' disease patients. Patients with persistent Graves' disease were compared with patients with newly diagnosed Graves' disease using TCR sequencing and RNA sequencing of peripheral blood. The study was conducted in China and was registered as a clinical trial. A total of 35 or so samples were covered by TCR sequencing, comprising approximately 13 persistent and approximately 20 newly diagnosed Graves' disease patients. The study at large found these results: Persistent disease showed preferential use of TRBV28, TRBJ1-2 and TRBJ2-5, whereas newly diagnosed disease favored TRBV20-1 and TRBJ2-1. Peripheral blood alone was examined, since thyroid tissue, which constituted the primary lesion, could not be accessed. A larger number of public clonotypes was shared among persistent patients (more than 2,500) than among newly diagnosed patients (around 880). Lower TCR Shannon entropy and fewer highly expanded clones were observed in persistent Graves' disease patients than in newly diagnosed patients, which suggested clonal expansion. The authors noted that the small sample size was a limitation that may lower accuracy. Sequencing and analysis were limited to the TCR beta chain.

Preparation of the library involved multiplex PCR. Instrument on record: Illumina HiSeq 4000. CDR3 regions were amplified by Arm-PCR with iRepertoire HTBI primers to construct TCR beta libraries. Gel purification was performed on PCR products prior to sequencing. The source study handled its data this way. Gene usage analysis of CDR3 amino acid clonotypes used the 62 TRBV and more than 13 TRBJ segments found across samples. COPE and FqMerger were used to merge the filtered high-quality paired reads into contigs. BLAST was used to align contigs to IMGT TRBV, TRBD and TRBJ reference genes, with CDR3 defined following IMGT. Highly expanded clones were defined as clonotypes with a frequency above 0.1%. Repertoire diversity was measured by Shannon entropy, and V-J evenness by the Gini coefficient. A clonotype found in more than one individual was treated as public. TCRdb reworked the public reads: Q25 trimming with fastp, MiXCR clone assembly, productive beta chains retained. A single entry per CDR3 protein holds the most common genes and DNA from its merged rows. The V and J calls here are based on TCRdb, not the publication. The sample data list around 360,000 distinct CDR3 sequences, and about 17% of these were observed just once. 20% to 25% of the sample lies in the top ten.

In light of the paper, this sample's time point label describes: newly diagnosed GD, antithyroid drugs for less than 3 months. For both TCR sequencing and RNA sequencing, RNA was extracted from PBMCs in TRIzol. The diagnosis of Graves' disease was made according to American Thyroid Association guidelines. Patients were recruited from an endocrinology department in Xi'an, China. Each patient gave around 9 milliliters of peripheral blood, collected in an EDTA anticoagulant tube. Ficoll Paque Plus density gradient separation was used to isolate PBMCs, and no further T cell sorting was performed. An Agilent 2100 Bioanalyzer and agarose gel were used to check RNA quality, while a NanoDrop 2000 measured RNA concentration. This clonotype was detected ten times or more. The specificity of this receptor is unknown. The input lacks base qualities; no much larger clone sits a single base away. The CDR3 spans 12 residues, from the cysteine through the phenylalanine. Just CDR3 DNA is preserved here, 36 bases in frame from base 1. V is cut back by 5 bases and J by 8 bases, with 7 bases in the junction unmatched. Taken from the germline V gene (reference sequence), the CDR1 and CDR2 loops are GTSNPN and SVGIG.

These data also featured in a second study, about T cells in Graves' hyperthyroidism and ophthalmopathy. The second study reports: Graves' hyperthyroidism was defined as stable when no progression to ophthalmopathy occurred over 18 months of follow-up. Hyperthyroidism patients were newly diagnosed, with disease duration under 2 months, and aged 18 to 65 years. The study excluded patients with uncontrolled infections, other autoimmune diseases, pregnancy or lactation. Diagnoses were established on the basis of clinical symptoms, serum thyroxine and TRAb, thyroid ultrasound, and orbital computed tomography. A first-round RT-PCR of the TCR CDR3 used the HTBI primer set with the Qiagen OneStep RT-PCR kit. Most expanded thyroid clonotypes (frequency above 0.001) were also detected in blood, suggesting blood repertoires may reflect thyroid immune responses. In cross-validation, a model built on a 13 V-J signature told ophthalmopathy apart from stable hyperthyroidism with 87.88% sensitivity and about 81% specificity, and in testing the same model reached 80%/75%. In validation, the model predicted progression to ophthalmopathy with about 71% sensitivity and 72% to 75% specificity, a median of about 6.7 months before onset. To identify TCR V-J signatures that set the groups apart, the researchers used a discovery cohort of 100 or so patients, made up of around 42 with Graves' ophthalmopathy and some 60 with stable Graves' hyperthyroidism. Whether ophthalmopathy could be predicted prospectively was tested in an independent validation cohort made up of 18 to 20 hyperthyroidism patients plus 17 patients who later progressed to ophthalmopathy. For training and testing, the roughly 97 patients in the discovery cohort were randomly divided in a 7:3 ratio. The study also compared thyroid tissue and blood T-cell repertoires from more than five Graves' hyperthyroidism patients. After sampling, hyperthyroidism patients received methimazole starting at 30 mg daily, and ophthalmopathy patients received high-dose intravenous methylprednisolone. Libraries were constructed in a second round of multiplex PCR, after which size selection and purification were carried out. The libraries were sequenced on an Illumina HiSeq2000 using paired-end 100 bp reads. SOAPnuke was used to process the raw data, with reads discarded if the reads contained adapters or uncalled bases, had a mean Phred below 15, or lacked an exact constant-primer or identifier match. COPE v1.2.5 was used to merge the high-quality paired reads, and each unique nucleotide sequence was defined as a clonotype. MiTCR v1.1 was used to align the clonotypes against IMGT TRBV, TRBD and TRBJ reference segments. Only V-J combinations with frequency above 0.0001, covering roughly 99% of repertoires, were analysed. The TCS score was defined as the ratio of F50 (clonal expansion) to E x V (chaos), calculated using BLOSUM62-based TCRdist between CDR3 peptides within each V-J. Welch's t-statistics and random forest reduced fewer than 550 V-J features to 13, which were used in a naive Bayes classifier (R e1071). No statistical method was used to fix the sample size in advance, and group allocation was not hidden from the investigators. TCR Vbeta CDR3 sequencing of around 130 peripheral blood samples (under 45 ophthalmopathy, 75 to 80 hyperthyroidism and roughly 17 progressor patients) is reported in the paper.

The receptor's source is a young woman with Graves disease. Donor details come from another sample of the same person, matched by shared clones. This sequence uses TRBV30 and TRBJ1-2, with 8 bases aligning to TRBD1. This material consisted of peripheral blood mononuclear cells (PBMCs), taken at new diagnosis, from a patient treated with antithyroid drugs. The CDR3 in this case is CAWFRTGLGYTF. The DNA reads TGTGCCTGGTTCAGGACAGGGCTCGGCTACACCTTC.